These T cell receptor beta chains were read from a single sample in a study of T-cell memory formation after mild COVID-19. One entry per CDR3 protein results from TCRdb running MiXCR on the 5' RACE reads. The sample includes a few hundred thousand distinct CDR3 sequences, 20% to 25% of them seen just once. Source material: PBMCs or a T cell subset sorted from them (not recorded which). All receptors derive from an adult woman who had mild COVID-19 (a few samples of this study predate the infection). Cell type and time point are not known. CDR3s include the opening cysteine and the closing phenylalanine or tryptophan. The order of the fields is J gene, D gene, V gene, clone size, CDR3 DNA, CDR3 protein. A D gene is named only where the DNA matches it firmly. Clone size is shown for a subset of rows, as once, few, many or a class of expanded clone.

TRBJ2-7	TRBD2	TRBV5-4	.	TGTGCCAGCAGCGCGGGGACTAGCGTCGTCGAGCAGTACTTC	CASSAGTSVVEQYF
TRBJ2-7	.	TRBV7-9	.	TGTGCCAGCAGTCACAGGGACTACGAGCAGTACTTC	CASSHRDYEQYF
TRBJ2-2	.	TRBV4-3	.	TGCGCCAGCAGCCAAGAGACGGGCGATAACACCGGGGAGCTGTTTTTT	CASSQETGDNTGELFF
TRBJ1-4	.	TRBV5-1	.	TGCGCCAGCAGCTTGACAGCGGGGGCTAATGAAAAACTGTTTTTT	CASSLTAGANEKLFF
TRBJ2-1	TRBD2	TRBV12-3/TRBV12-4	.	TGTGCCAGCAGCGGGGGGTCACCCTACAATGAGCAGTTCTTC	CASSGGSPYNEQFF
TRBJ2-5	TRBD2	TRBV4-1	few	TGCGCCAGCAGCCAAGATAGAGGGGAGCGGGGGGAAGAGACCCAGTACTTC	CASSQDRGERGEETQYF
TRBJ2-7	.	TRBV29-1	few	TGCAGCGTTGAAGTGGGGGGCTACGAGCAGTACTTC	CSVEVGGYEQYF
TRBJ2-2	TRBD2	TRBV19	.	TGTGCCAGTAGTTGGGCGGGAGGTCCCACCGGGGAGCTGTTTTTT	CASSWAGGPTGELFF
TRBJ1-5	.	TRBV12-3/TRBV12-4	few	TGTGCCAGCAGGGGTTTACGACAGCCCCAGCATTTT	CASRGLRQPQHF
TRBJ2-1	.	TRBV24-1	few	TGTGCCACCAGTGATCCTTCCAGCGATGAGCAGTTCTTC	CATSDPSSDEQFF
TRBJ2-3	.	TRBV12-3/TRBV12-4	many	TGTGCCAGCAGTCGACGGCGGGGCAGCACAGATACGCAGTATTTT	CASSRRRGSTDTQYF
TRBJ2-4	TRBD2	TRBV5-1	few	TGCGCCAGCAGCTTGACGGCGTGGCGGGGGGCAGCCAAAAACATTCAGTACTTC	CASSLTAWRGAAKNIQYF